A selection of T cell receptor beta chains follows, all from one sample in a study of blood T cell repertoires in COVID-19. Only in-frame clones appear in the TCRdb table, and some are missing; sequencing was by immunoSEQ multiplex PCR. The table has some 340,000 clones, 90% to 95% seen once. Source material: PBMCs or T cells enriched from blood (not recorded which). Receptors were obtained from a woman aged 30 to 39 who had been exposed to COVID-19. Each CDR3 is given with its conserved first and last residue. The D gene is left open where the match is weak. The size field is filled for only some rows; it gives once, few, many or a size class.

J | size | D | length | V | CDR3 | DNA
TRBJ2-3 | - | TRBD2 | 16 | TRBV19 | CASSSGGAFSTDTQYF | TGTGCCAGCTCTAGCGGGGGGGCCTTTTCCACAGATACGCAGTATTTT
TRBJ2-1 | - | - | 15 | TRBV19 | CASSIREVSYNEQFF | TGTGCCAGTAGTATAAGGGAGGTCTCCTACAATGAGCAGTTCTTC
TRBJ1-3 | once | - | 16 | TRBV5-1 | CASSLDPQGSGNTIYF | TGCGCCAGCAGCTTGGATCCCCAGGGCTCTGGAAACACCATATATTTT
TRBJ1-2 | - | TRBD1 | 13 | TRBV7-6 | CASSPGTGYGYTF | TGTGCCAGCAGTCCCGGGACAGGCTATGGCTACACCTTC
TRBJ2-2 | - | - | 15 | TRBV5-6 | CASSERVGGTGELFF | TGTGCCAGCAGCGAAAGGGTGGGAGGCACCGGGGAGCTGTTTTTT
TRBJ2-1 | - | - | 16 | TRBV18 | CASSSSSGQAYNEQFF | TGTGCCAGCTCATCCTCCTCGGGACAAGCCTACAATGAGCAGTTCTTC
TRBJ2-1 | - | TRBD2 | 16 | TRBV5-6 | CASSRTSGGTHNEQFF | TGTGCCAGCAGTCGTACTAGCGGGGGGACTCACAATGAGCAGTTCTTC
TRBJ1-1 | - | - | 13 | TRBV18 | CATAGEPGTEAFF | TGTGCCACCGCCGGGGAGCCGGGGACTGAAGCTTTCTTT
TRBJ1-4 | - | TRBD1 | 16 | TRBV18 | CASSPRTGQGNEKLFF | TGTGCCAGCTCACCACGGACGGGACAGGGCAATGAAAAACTGTTTTTT
TRBJ2-7 | - | - | 14 | TRBV12-1 | CASSTRTFIYEQYF | TGTGCCAGCAGCACGAGGACTTTTATCTACGAGCAGTACTTC
TRBJ1-5 | - | - | 14 | TRBV10-3 | CAISESRGNQPQHF | TGTGCCATCAGTGAGTCCCGGGGCAATCAGCCCCAGCATTTT
TRBJ2-5 | - | - | 12 | TRBV27 | CASSPRGETQYF | TGTGCCAGCAGTCCACGGGGAGAGACCCAGTACTTC
TRBJ1-2 | - | TRBD1 | 13 | TRBV6-5 | CASRTGLGYGYTF | TGTGCCAGCCGGACAGGGCTTGGCTATGGCTACACCTTC
TRBJ2-7 | - | - | 16 | TRBV4-3 | CASSQELGGTSYEQYF | TGCGCCAGCAGCCAAGAATTAGGGGGAACCTCCTACGAGCAGTACTTC
TRBJ2-7 | few | - | 15 | TRBV30 | CAWSPPGGQYYEQYF | TGTGCCTGGAGTCCCCCAGGCGGACAATACTACGAGCAGTACTTC
TRBJ1-2 | - | - | 13 | TRBV27 | CASSYRTNYGYTF | TGTGCCAGCAGTTATAGAACTAACTATGGCTACACCTTC
TRBJ1-2 | few | - | 15 | TRBV9 | CASSAQGTFNYGYTF | TGTGCCAGCAGCGCCCAGGGGACATTTAACTATGGCTACACCTTC